The text below deals with one T cell receptor (beta chain). This sample was taken from a study of CD8 T cells in Susac syndrome. An amount of RNA that ranged from roughly 0.5 to 1 ug was reverse transcribed with random hexamers. The amplification used immunoSEQ multiplex PCR on TCR beta CDR3; it spanned 54 Vbeta and 13 Jbeta. TCRdb passed the immunoSEQ multiplex PCR reads through MiXCR, listing each CDR3 protein once. The sample includes around 300,000 distinct CDR3 sequences, under 95% of them seen just once. CDR3 length: 16 amino acids. V was trimmed by 1 base and J by 3 bases, leaving 16 bases between them. CDR1 is SGHRS and CDR2 is YFSETQ in the germline V gene.

This TCR came from a human donor with multiple sclerosis. V is TRBV5-1 and J is TRBJ2-5; D remains unclear. Sequenced: CD4+ T cells from PBMCs. Here the CDR3 reads CASSLRLAAIKETQYF. DNA of the CDR3: TGCGCCAGCAGCTTGCGGCTGGCCGCGATAAAAGAGACCCAGTACTTC.